A selection of T cell receptor beta chains follows, all from one sample in a study of CD8 T cells in Susac syndrome. TCRdb fed the immunoSEQ multiplex PCR reads into MiXCR, producing one record per CDR3 protein. The table includes approximately 270,000 distinct CDR3 sequences, around 93% detected once. The sample comprised CD4+ T cells from PBMCs. All receptors come from a human donor with multiple sclerosis. The CDR3 runs from the conserved cysteine through the conserved F or W. The order of the fields is D gene, clone size, J gene, V gene, CDR3 protein, CDR3 DNA. A D gene is named only where the DNA matches it firmly. Expanded clones are given a class, and other clones once, few, many or no size at all.

-,-,TRBJ2-7,TRBV25-1,CASSGIYEQYF,TGTGCCAGCAGTGGCATCTACGAGCAGTACTTC
-,-,TRBJ1-1,TRBV12-3/TRBV12-4,CASTLGSWPLNTEAFF,TGTGCCAGCACCCTCGGGTCTTGGCCCTTGAACACTGAAGCTTTCTTT
-,-,TRBJ1-1,TRBV24-1,CATSGSIGGNTEAFF,TGTGCCACCAGTGGGTCTATAGGGGGGAACACTGAAGCTTTCTTT
-,-,TRBJ1-3,TRBV4-1,CASSQATRGGNTIYF,TGCGCCAGCAGCCAAGCGACCCGGGGAGGAAACACCATATATTTT
TRBD2,-,TRBJ2-2,TRBV12-3/TRBV12-4,CASSLSASGGTGELFF,TGTGCCAGCAGTTTATCGGCTAGCGGGGGGACCGGGGAGCTGTTTTTT
-,-,TRBJ1-1,TRBV2,CASRTDRTEAFF,TGTGCCAGCAGGACTGACAGAACTGAAGCTTTCTTT
TRBD2,-,TRBJ2-5,TRBV29-1,CSVVRAGGPQTQYF,TGCAGCGTTGTCCGGGCGGGAGGGCCCCAGACCCAGTACTTC
-,-,TRBJ1-1,TRBV27,CASSFNRANTEAFF,TGTGCCAGCAGTTTTAACAGGGCGAACACTGAAGCTTTCTTT
TRBD1,-,TRBJ2-3,TRBV19,CASTATGGADTQYF,TGTGCCAGTACCGCGACAGGGGGCGCAGATACGCAGTATTTT
-,-,TRBJ1-5,TRBV4-2,CASSQGDGPSNQPQHF,TGTGCCAGCAGCCAAGGAGACGGGCCCAGCAATCAGCCCCAGCATTTT
-,-,TRBJ2-5,TRBV29-1,CSVQRIGEEETQYF,TGCAGCGTTCAGCGTATCGGGGAGGAAGAGACCCAGTACTTC
-,-,TRBJ2-7,TRBV20-1,CSARQRQPSYEQYF,TGCAGTGCTAGACAACGACAGCCCTCCTACGAGCAGTACTTC
-,-,TRBJ2-3,TRBV11-3,CASSFGVDTQYF,TGTGCCAGCAGCTTTGGGGTAGATACGCAGTATTTT
TRBD1,-,TRBJ2-7,TRBV29-1,CSVGQGAAEQYF,TGCAGCGTTGGGCAGGGGGCCGCCGAGCAGTACTTC
-,-,TRBJ2-7,TRBV6-6,CASSSPTRSSPYEQYF,TGTGCCAGCAGTTCCCCGACACGATCCAGCCCCTACGAGCAGTACTTC
-,-,TRBJ1-2,TRBV11-2,CASSLQGTGYTF,TGTGCCAGCAGCTTACAGGGCACTGGCTACACCTTC
-,-,TRBJ1-5,TRBV28,CASSFRGPWEQPQHF,TGTGCCAGCAGTTTCCGAGGGCCCTGGGAACAGCCCCAGCATTTT
TRBD1,-,TRBJ1-1,TRBV14,CASSLRSGGLQGETFF,TGTGCCAGCAGCCTCCGTTCAGGGGGCTTACAAGGGGAGACTTTCTTT
-,-,TRBJ2-3,TRBV20-1,CSANVPSTDTQYF,TGCAGTGCTAACGTACCGAGCACAGATACGCAGTATTTT
-,once,TRBJ1-2,TRBV5-4,CAIGGWGGYTF,TGTGCCATCGGGGGCTGGGGTGGCTACACCTTC
-,-,TRBJ2-6,TRBV19,CASSDTYGANVLTF,TGTGCCAGTAGCGATACGTATGGGGCCAACGTCCTGACTTTC
-,-,TRBJ2-2,TRBV7-9,CASSLGDRQNTGELFF,TGTGCCAGCAGCTTAGGGGACCGACAGAACACCGGGGAGCTGTTTTTT
-,-,TRBJ2-5,TRBV20-1,CSGSFETQYF,TGCAGTGGCAGCTTTGAGACCCAGTACTTC
TRBD2,-,TRBJ2-2,TRBV6-5,CASSYLGGTGNTGELFF,TGTGCCAGCAGTTACTTGGGGGGGACGGGGAACACCGGGGAGCTGTTTTTT
-,-,TRBJ1-1,TRBV3-1,CASSQMDRNTEAFF,TGTGCCAGCAGCCAAATGGACAGAAACACTGAAGCTTTCTTT
-,once,TRBJ2-3,TRBV10-3,CAISEPTDTQYF,TGTGCCATCAGCGAGCCCACAGATACGCAGTATTTT
-,few,TRBJ2-3,TRBV20-1,CSAGIGGTDTQYF,TGCAGTGCTGGCATCGGAGGCACAGATACGCAGTATTTT
-,-,TRBJ2-5,TRBV24-1,CATSDGGAETQYF,TGTGCCACCAGTGATGGGGGGGCGGAGACCCAGTACTTC
-,-,TRBJ2-1,TRBV15,CATSSELGDGPQFF,TGTGCCACCAGCTCCGAGCTAGGAGATGGTCCTCAGTTCTTC
TRBD2,-,TRBJ2-5,TRBV20-1,CSANLAGDAETQYF,TGCAGTGCAAACCTAGCGGGGGACGCGGAGACCCAGTACTTC
-,-,TRBJ1-3,TRBV18,CASSPKGPNSENTIYF,TGTGCCAGCTCGCCTAAAGGACCGAACTCTGAAAACACCATATATTTT
TRBD2,few,TRBJ2-1,TRBV5-1,CASTPQAGPFYNEQFF,TGCGCCAGCACCCCTCAAGCGGGGCCCTTTTACAATGAGCAGTTCTTC
TRBD1,-,TRBJ1-2,TRBV6-5,CASREIAGQAYGYTF,TGTGCCAGCAGGGAAATTGCGGGACAGGCCTATGGCTACACCTTC
-,once,TRBJ1-1,TRBV20-1,CSARSGSSKAEAFF,TGCAGTGCTAGGTCCGGGTCTTCCAAGGCCGAAGCTTTCTTT
TRBD2,-,TRBJ2-5,TRBV7-9,CASSPRTSGGLIPVETQYF,TGTGCCAGCAGCCCCCGGACTAGCGGGGGCCTCATCCCTGTGGAGACCCAGTACTTC
-,-,TRBJ1-5,TRBV19,CASSMRAAINQPQHF,TGTGCCAGTAGTATGAGGGCAGCGATAAATCAGCCCCAGCATTTT
-,-,TRBJ1-2,TRBV7-9,CASDSLTTPASNYGYTF,TGTGCCAGCGACTCCCTTACCACCCCCGCGTCTAACTATGGCTACACCTTC
TRBD2,-,TRBJ2-2,TRBV19,CASSIGLAAAGELFF,TGTGCCAGTAGTATCGGCCTAGCGGCGGCCGGGGAGCTGTTTTTT
TRBD2,-,TRBJ2-4,TRBV3-1,CASSPPQAGVLKNIQYF,TGTGCCAGCAGCCCGCCCCAAGCGGGAGTGCTCAAAAACATTCAGTACTTC
-,-,TRBJ2-3,TRBV7-3,CASSLGADINTQYF,TGTGCCAGCAGCTTAGGGGCGGATATCAATACGCAGTATTTT
-,-,TRBJ2-3,TRBV19,CASSSGSRDTQYF,TGTGCCAGTAGTTCCGGTAGCCGGGATACGCAGTATTTT
-,-,TRBJ1-5,TRBV6-5,CASSYSARVNQPQHF,TGTGCCAGCAGTTACTCAGCCAGAGTGAATCAGCCCCAGCATTTT
-,once,TRBJ2-1,TRBV20-1,CSARGSGAYNEQFF,TGCAGTGCTAGAGGATCAGGGGCTTACAATGAGCAGTTCTTC
-,few,TRBJ1-1,TRBV5-1,CASSLGQRDTEAFF,TGCGCCAGCAGCCTCGGACAGAGGGACACTGAAGCTTTCTTT
-,-,TRBJ2-7,TRBV12-3/TRBV12-4,CASSKTGHYEQYF,TGTGCCAGCAGTAAGACAGGTCACTACGAGCAGTACTTC
TRBD1,-,TRBJ1-1,TRBV29-1,CSVGTVMNTEAFF,TGCAGCGTGGGGACAGTTATGAACACTGAAGCTTTCTTT
TRBD1,-,TRBJ2-3,TRBV7-2,CASSPDREGVTDTQYF,TGTGCCAGCAGCCCCGACAGGGAAGGGGTCACAGATACGCAGTATTTT
-,-,TRBJ2-5,TRBV29-1,CSGEEAGAETQYF,TGCAGCGGGGAGGAGGCAGGGGCAGAGACCCAGTACTTC
-,-,TRBJ1-2,TRBV5-1,CASSLAGGGAHAGYTF,TGCGCCAGCAGCTTGGCCGGAGGAGGGGCGCATGCTGGCTACACCTTC